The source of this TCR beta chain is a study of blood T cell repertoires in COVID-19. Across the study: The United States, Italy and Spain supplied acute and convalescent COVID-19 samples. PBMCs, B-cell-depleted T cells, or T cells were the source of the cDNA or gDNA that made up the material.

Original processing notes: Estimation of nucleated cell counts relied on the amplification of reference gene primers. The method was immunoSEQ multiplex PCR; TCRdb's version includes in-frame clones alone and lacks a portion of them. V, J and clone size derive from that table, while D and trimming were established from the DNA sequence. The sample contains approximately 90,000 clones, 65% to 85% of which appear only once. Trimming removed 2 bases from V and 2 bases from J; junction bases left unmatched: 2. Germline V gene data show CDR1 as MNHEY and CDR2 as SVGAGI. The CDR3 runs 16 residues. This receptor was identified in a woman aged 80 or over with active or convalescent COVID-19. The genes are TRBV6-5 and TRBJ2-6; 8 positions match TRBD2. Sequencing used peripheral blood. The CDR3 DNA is TGTGCCAGCAGTTACCGGGAGGGGACTGGGGCCAACGTCCTGACTTTC. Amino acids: CASSYREGTGANVLTF.